The clone carrying this TCR beta chain was recorded once. The participants were between about 18 and 90 years old and came from 20 to 30 US areas. Cohorts were assigned according to the clinical history that participants reported. The sample belongs to a study of blood T cell repertoires in COVID-19. Study background: Donors in Cohort 3 counted as recovered after two negative PCRs, clearance, or symptom resolution. Sites across the United States, Italy and Spain contributed samples from acute and convalescent COVID-19.

The data were produced by immunoSEQ multiplex PCR, yet TCRdb's version contains in-frame clones alone and is incomplete. Here the sample spans approximately 170,000 clones, less than 80% being singletons. Trimming shortened V by 4 bases and J by 2 bases, and 13 bases separated the two germline ends. The CDR3 has 15 residues. Germline-derived CDR1 and CDR2 are ENHRY and SYGVKD. Sequencing was done on a sample of PBMCs or T cells enriched from blood (not recorded which). The receptor was derived from a woman aged 70-85 years in a cohort exposed to, infected with or recovered from COVID-19 (not recorded which). The V call is TRBV10-3, the J call TRBJ2-3; unclear D gene. The CDR3 here is CAISGRSSSTDTQYF. CDR3 DNA: TGTGCCATCAGTGGGCGGAGTTCCTCCACAGATACGCAGTATTTT.